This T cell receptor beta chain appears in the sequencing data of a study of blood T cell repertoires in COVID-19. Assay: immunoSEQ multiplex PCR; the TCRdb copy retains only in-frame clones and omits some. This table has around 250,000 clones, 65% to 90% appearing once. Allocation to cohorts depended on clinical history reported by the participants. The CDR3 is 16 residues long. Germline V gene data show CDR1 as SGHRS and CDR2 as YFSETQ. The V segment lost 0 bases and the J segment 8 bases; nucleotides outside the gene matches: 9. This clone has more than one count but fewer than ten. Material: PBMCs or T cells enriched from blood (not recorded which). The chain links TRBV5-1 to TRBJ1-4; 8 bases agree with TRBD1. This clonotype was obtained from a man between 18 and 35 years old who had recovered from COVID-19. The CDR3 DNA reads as TGCGCCAGCAGCTTGGCCCTTGGACAGGGTGGAGAAAAACTGTTTTTT. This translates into CASSLALGQGGEKLFF.